This T cell receptor (beta chain) was captured in a study of blood T cells in healthy people across ages. Germline V CDR1 and CDR2: MNHEY, SVGAGI. V shed 2 bases and J shed 9 bases, with 7 bases lying between them. The CDR3 length is 11 residues. A J-beta primer mix and a sample-barcoded 5' primer were used in a second PCR of roughly 7 to 12 cycles. Every sample gave at least 2.5 million paired-end reads containing CDR3. TCRdb called the 5' RACE reads again in MiXCR, with one record for every CDR3 protein. The sample gives about a million distinct CDR3 sequences, roughly 43% of which show up once; about an eighth is in the top ten.

The sample comprised blood. The chain employs TRBV6-5 and TRBJ1-2; D gene ambiguous. This clonotype originated in a man aged 30 to 39 in good health. CDR3 sequence: CASSYLGSYTF. The CDR3 bases are TGTGCCAGCAGTTACCTTGGAAGCTACACCTTC.